This record looks at one T cell receptor beta chain sequence and its context. CDR1 is SGHTA, CDR2 FQGNSA, per germline. Trimming removed 6 bases from V and 0 bases from J, with 12 bases in between. The CDR3 loop spans 14 amino acids. Survey-level TCR beta sequencing used the immunoSEQ assay. TCRdb's copy holds only in-frame clones and misses some; the assay was immunoSEQ multiplex PCR. Among 60,000 to 85,000 clones listed, about 93% were seen once. The source of this sequence is a man aged 35 to 55 with rheumatoid arthritis. Input material: PBMCs. This chain uses TRBV7-2 with TRBJ2-7; perhaps D is TRBD1 or TRBD2 (5 bases each). This chain's CDR3 is CASRSRDHSYEQYF. The CDR3 DNA sequence: TGTGCCAGCAGGTCACGGGACCACTCCTACGAGCAGTACTTC.